The following is a T cell receptor beta chain sequence with its context. What it binds is not known. A far larger clone is one base from this, pointing to a likely read error. The identical CDR3 is also encoded by other nucleotide sequences in the sample. This record comes from a study of shared clonotypes between healthy human individuals. With 1 base removed from V and 2 bases from J, the gap between germline ends came to 12 bases. The CDR3 covers 15 residues. In germline, CDR1 is SGHAT, CDR2 FQNNGV. Data came from immunoSEQ multiplex PCR; TCRdb stores just in-frame clones and leaves some out. The sample yields over a million clones, 78% seen once. Findings of the study overall: Donor clonotype sharing was expected to depend on sequencing depth. Donor scarcity curtailed the genetic and exposure-history diversity represented herein. The study found lower generation probabilities in non-shared clonotypes than in those shared by all four donors.

A CD45RA+ naive subset and a CD45RA-negative memory subset were split from CD4+ cells. This receptor was obtained from a man aged 18 to 29 in good health. Some clones in this sample may be carry-over from other donors' samples. The V and J genes are TRBV11-2 and TRBJ2-7; D call uncertain. Source material: memory CD4+ T cells from PBMCs. The subset: CD45RA-negative fraction. The CDR3 bases are TGTGCCAGCAGCTTAGCTCCAGCGACTCCCTACGAGCAGTACTTC. This sequence encodes CASSLAPATPYEQYF. Using reference TRBV11-2 and TRBJ2-7 for the parts outside the CDR3, the full variable domain is EAGVAQSPRYKIIEKRQSVAFWCNPISGHATLYWYQQILGQGPKLLIQFQNNGVVDDSQLPKDRFSAERLKGVDSTLKIQPAKLEDSAVYLCASSLAPATPYEQYFGPGTRLTVT.